Listed below are T cell receptor beta chains from one sample, sequenced in a study of blood T cell repertoires in COVID-19. The data were produced by immunoSEQ multiplex PCR, yet TCRdb's version contains in-frame clones alone and is incomplete. The sample records approximately 250,000 clones, 88% being singletons. Material for sequencing was PBMCs or T cells enriched from blood (not recorded which). The receptors originated from a woman under 40 who had recovered from COVID-19. CDR3s leave out the opening cysteine and the closing phenylalanine or tryptophan. Each record gives: J gene, clone size, V gene, D gene, CDR3 protein. A D gene is named only where the DNA matches it firmly. Clone size is given for some rows only: seen once, a few or many times, or a class if the clone is expanded.

j_gene: TRBJ1-2
abundance: NA
v_gene: TRBV24-1
d_gene: NA
CDR3aa: ATSDPLSRNGYT

j_gene: TRBJ1-5
abundance: few
v_gene: TRBV19
d_gene: NA
CDR3aa: ASSILGDQPQH

j_gene: TRBJ1-1
abundance: NA
v_gene: TRBV24-1
d_gene: NA
CDR3aa: ATSDPGAGNTEAF

j_gene: TRBJ1-1
abundance: NA
v_gene: TRBV3-1/TRBV3-2
d_gene: TRBD1
CDR3aa: ASSQLGQIDEAF

j_gene: TRBJ1-4
abundance: NA
v_gene: TRBV5-1
d_gene: NA
CDR3aa: ASSLGGYTNEKLF

j_gene: TRBJ2-7
abundance: NA
v_gene: TRBV10-2
d_gene: TRBD2
CDR3aa: ASTGGPYEQY

j_gene: TRBJ1-2
abundance: NA
v_gene: TRBV28
d_gene: NA
CDR3aa: ASSFGGRNGYT

j_gene: TRBJ2-3
abundance: NA
v_gene: TRBV18
d_gene: TRBD2
CDR3aa: ASSPLASGGATDTQY

j_gene: TRBJ1-2
abundance: NA
v_gene: TRBV30
d_gene: TRBD1
CDR3aa: ALQGAGYT

j_gene: TRBJ2-1
abundance: NA
v_gene: TRBV5-1
d_gene: TRBD2
CDR3aa: ASSFGLAGGGSYNEQF

j_gene: TRBJ2-7
abundance: NA
v_gene: TRBV5-1
d_gene: NA
CDR3aa: ASSLSSGFHYEQY

j_gene: TRBJ2-5
abundance: NA
v_gene: TRBV3-1/TRBV3-2
d_gene: TRBD2
CDR3aa: ASSQGRLAGQETQY

j_gene: TRBJ2-7
abundance: NA
v_gene: TRBV6-1
d_gene: TRBD2
CDR3aa: ASSEAGPGGGYEQY

j_gene: TRBJ2-1
abundance: NA
v_gene: TRBV27
d_gene: NA
CDR3aa: ATIRVAATLSSYNEQF

j_gene: TRBJ2-3
abundance: NA
v_gene: TRBV3-1/TRBV3-2
d_gene: NA
CDR3aa: ASSQGGTDTQY

j_gene: TRBJ2-7
abundance: NA
v_gene: TRBV5-1
d_gene: NA
CDR3aa: ASSLVGGSYEQY

j_gene: TRBJ1-2
abundance: NA
v_gene: TRBV28
d_gene: TRBD1
CDR3aa: ASSSPGTGANYGYT

j_gene: TRBJ2-1
abundance: NA
v_gene: TRBV5-1
d_gene: NA
CDR3aa: ASSFFGTPNEQF

j_gene: TRBJ2-7
abundance: NA
v_gene: TRBV11-3
d_gene: TRBD1
CDR3aa: ASSLAGTVSYEQY

j_gene: TRBJ2-7
abundance: NA
v_gene: TRBV25-1
d_gene: TRBD2
CDR3aa: ASSAQPGGPLYEQY

j_gene: TRBJ1-6
abundance: NA
v_gene: TRBV5-1
d_gene: TRBD1
CDR3aa: ASSPGQGSSYNSPLH

j_gene: TRBJ2-7
abundance: NA
v_gene: TRBV5-6
d_gene: TRBD1
CDR3aa: ASSLRGTGSYEQY

j_gene: TRBJ2-2
abundance: NA
v_gene: TRBV5-8
d_gene: NA
CDR3aa: ASSLWQGGTGELF

j_gene: TRBJ2-1
abundance: NA
v_gene: TRBV19
d_gene: TRBD2
CDR3aa: ASSIDRSSGNYNEQF

j_gene: TRBJ1-6
abundance: NA
v_gene: TRBV28
d_gene: NA
CDR3aa: ASGSSYNSPLH

j_gene: TRBJ1-1
abundance: NA
v_gene: TRBV3-1/TRBV3-2
d_gene: NA
CDR3aa: ASSREGPNTEAF

j_gene: TRBJ1-5
abundance: NA
v_gene: TRBV19
d_gene: NA
CDR3aa: ASRRPQVRPQPQH

j_gene: TRBJ2-7
abundance: once
v_gene: TRBV6-1
d_gene: TRBD1
CDR3aa: ASSGTHSTGGSFVEQY

j_gene: TRBJ2-1
abundance: NA
v_gene: TRBV27
d_gene: TRBD1
CDR3aa: ASSPRDRVSNEQF

j_gene: TRBJ2-1
abundance: once
v_gene: TRBV29-1
d_gene: NA
CDR3aa: SVEVLGLGISGNEQF

j_gene: TRBJ2-2
abundance: NA
v_gene: TRBV29-1
d_gene: NA
CDR3aa: SGGQNTGELF